This T cell receptor (beta chain) was sequenced during a study of blood T cell repertoires in COVID-19. On the study more broadly: In each case, the material was cDNA or gDNA derived from T cells, B-cell-depleted T cells, or PBMCs.

In the authors' methods: Counts of nucleated cells, estimated from reference gene primer amplification, were obtained. This table comes from immunoSEQ multiplex PCR, and its TCRdb copy is limited to in-frame clones, with some not included. Clone size and V and J calls were adopted from that table, with D and trimming inferred from the DNA. The table has 200,000 to 250,000 clones, about 83% seen once; the top ten hold about 3.8%. Participants' reported clinical history set cohort assignment. Up to 2 weeks before entering the study, exposed participants had met a COVID-19 case. Germline V gene lookup returns CDR1 SGDLS and CDR2 YYNGEE. The V and J ends lost 2 bases and 5 bases, in that order; junction bases with no gene match: 7. The CDR3 extends over 15 amino acids.

This TCR was sampled from a woman aged 35 to 49 who had been exposed to COVID-19. Sequenced input: PBMCs or T cells enriched from blood (not recorded which). The V and J genes are TRBV9 and TRBJ1-1, with TRBD1 identical over 9 bases. The CDR3 region is CASSVGDRVVTEAFF. In DNA, the CDR3 is TGTGCCAGCAGCGTTGGGGACAGGGTAGTGACTGAAGCTTTCTTT. The full variable domain, its missing parts supplied by reference TRBV9 and TRBJ1-1, is DSGVTQTPKHLITATGQRVTLRCSPRSGDLSVYWYQQSLDQGLQFLIQYYNGEERAKGNILERFSAQQFPDLHSELNLSSLELGDSALYFCASSVGDRVVTEAFFGQGTRLTVV.